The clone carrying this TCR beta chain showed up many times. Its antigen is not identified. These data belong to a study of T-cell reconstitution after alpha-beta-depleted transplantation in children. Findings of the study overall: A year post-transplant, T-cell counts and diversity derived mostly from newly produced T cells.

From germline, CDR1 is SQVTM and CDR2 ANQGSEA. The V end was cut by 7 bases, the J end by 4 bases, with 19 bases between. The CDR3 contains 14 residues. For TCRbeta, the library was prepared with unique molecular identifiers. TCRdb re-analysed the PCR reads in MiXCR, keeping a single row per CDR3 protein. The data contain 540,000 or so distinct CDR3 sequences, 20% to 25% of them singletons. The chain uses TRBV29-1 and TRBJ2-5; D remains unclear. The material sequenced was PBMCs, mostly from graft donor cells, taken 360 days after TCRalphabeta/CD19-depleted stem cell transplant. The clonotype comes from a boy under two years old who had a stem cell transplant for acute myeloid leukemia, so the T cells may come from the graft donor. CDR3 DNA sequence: TGCAGCGCAAACAACCGGGCCCGCGGAGAGACCCAGTACTTC. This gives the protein CSANNRARGETQYF.